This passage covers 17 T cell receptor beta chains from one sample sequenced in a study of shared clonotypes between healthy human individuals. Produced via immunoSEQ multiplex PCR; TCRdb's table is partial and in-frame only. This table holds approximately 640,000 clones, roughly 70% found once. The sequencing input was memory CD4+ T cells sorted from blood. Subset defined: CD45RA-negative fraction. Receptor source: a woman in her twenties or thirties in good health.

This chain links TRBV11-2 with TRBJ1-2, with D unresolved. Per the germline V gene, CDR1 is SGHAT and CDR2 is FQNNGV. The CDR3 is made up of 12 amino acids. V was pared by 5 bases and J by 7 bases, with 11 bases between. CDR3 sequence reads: CASSPGYSGYTF. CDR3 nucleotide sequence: TGTGCCAGCAGCCCGGGGTATTCTGGCTACACCTTC.

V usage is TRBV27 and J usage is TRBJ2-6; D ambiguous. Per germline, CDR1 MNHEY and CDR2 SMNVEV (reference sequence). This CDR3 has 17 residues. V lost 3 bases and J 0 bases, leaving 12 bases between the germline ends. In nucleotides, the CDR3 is TGTGCCAGCAGTTTCCAGGCCCCTATCTCTGGGGCCAACGTCCTGACTTTC. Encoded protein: CASSFQAPISGANVLTF. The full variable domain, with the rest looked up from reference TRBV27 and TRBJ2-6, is EAQVTQNPRYLITVTGKKLTVTCSQNMNHEYMSWYRQDPGLGLRQIYYSMNVEVTDKGDVPEGYKVSRKEKRNFPLILESPSPNQTSLYFCASSFQAPISGANVLTFGAGSRLTVL.

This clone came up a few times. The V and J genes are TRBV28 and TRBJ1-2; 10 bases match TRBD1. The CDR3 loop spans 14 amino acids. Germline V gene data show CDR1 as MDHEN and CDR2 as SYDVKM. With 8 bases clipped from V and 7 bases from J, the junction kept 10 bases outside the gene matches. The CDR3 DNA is TGTGCCAGCCGCAGGACAGGGGGTCTGGTTGGCTACACCTTC. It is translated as CASRRTGGLVGYTF.

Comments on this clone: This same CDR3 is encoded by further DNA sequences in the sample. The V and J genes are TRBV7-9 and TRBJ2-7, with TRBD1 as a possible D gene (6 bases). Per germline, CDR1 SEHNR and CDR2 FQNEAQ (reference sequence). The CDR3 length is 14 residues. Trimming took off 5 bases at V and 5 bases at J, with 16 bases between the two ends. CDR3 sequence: CASSDTGTIHEQYF. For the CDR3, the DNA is TGTGCCAGCAGCGATACAGGGACAATCCACGAGCAGTACTTC. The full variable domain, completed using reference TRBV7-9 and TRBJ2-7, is DTGVSQNPRHKITKRGQNVTFRCDPISEHNRLYWYRQTLGQGPEFLTYFQNEAQLEKSRLLSDRFSAERPKGSFSTLEIQRTEQGDSAMYLCASSDTGTIHEQYFGPGTRLTVT.

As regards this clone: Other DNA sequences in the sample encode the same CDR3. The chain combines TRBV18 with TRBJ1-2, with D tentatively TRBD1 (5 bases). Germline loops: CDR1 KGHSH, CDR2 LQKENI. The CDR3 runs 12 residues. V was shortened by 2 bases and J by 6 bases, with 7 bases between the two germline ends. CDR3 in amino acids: CASSPSGDGYTF. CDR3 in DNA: TGTGCCAGCTCACCATCGGGGGATGGCTACACCTTC.

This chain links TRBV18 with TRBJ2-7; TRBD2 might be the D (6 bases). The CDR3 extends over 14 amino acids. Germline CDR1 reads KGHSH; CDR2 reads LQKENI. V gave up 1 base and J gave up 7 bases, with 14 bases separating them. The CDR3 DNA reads TGTGCCAGCTCACCACTGAGCATCCGGGGGGAGCAGTACTTC. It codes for CASSPLSIRGEQYF.

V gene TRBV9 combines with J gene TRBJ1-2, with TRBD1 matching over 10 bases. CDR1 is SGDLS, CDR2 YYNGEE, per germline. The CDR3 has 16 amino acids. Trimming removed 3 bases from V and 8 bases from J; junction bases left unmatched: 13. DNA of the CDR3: TGTGCCAGCAGCGCCCTTGCGGGACAGGGGACGAGAGGCTACACCTTC. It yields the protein CASSALAGQGTRGYTF.

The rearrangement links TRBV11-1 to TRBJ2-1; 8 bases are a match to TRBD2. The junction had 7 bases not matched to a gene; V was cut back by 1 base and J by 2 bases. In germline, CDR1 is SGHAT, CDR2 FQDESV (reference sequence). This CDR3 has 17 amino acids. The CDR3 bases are TGTGCCAGCAGCTTAGGGTCGGGGACTAGGACCTACAATGAGCAGTTCTTC. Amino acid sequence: CASSLGSGTRTYNEQFF.

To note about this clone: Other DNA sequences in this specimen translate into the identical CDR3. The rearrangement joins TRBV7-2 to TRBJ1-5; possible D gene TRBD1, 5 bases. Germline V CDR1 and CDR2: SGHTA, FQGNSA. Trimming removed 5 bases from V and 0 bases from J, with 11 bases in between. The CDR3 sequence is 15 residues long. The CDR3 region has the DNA TGTGCCAGCAGCCGGGACGTACTTAGCAATCAGCCCCAGCATTTT. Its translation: CASSRDVLSNQPQHF.

For the CDR3, the DNA is TGTGCCAGCAGCTCAGACTCTATCCCCAACAATGAGCAGTTCTTC. Its translation is CASSSDSIPNNEQFF. The chain is built from TRBV7-6 and TRBJ2-1; D unclear. Germline V gives CDR1 SGHVS, CDR2 FNYEAQ. The germline V and J ends were trimmed by 4 bases and 5 bases, with 15 bases remaining between them. This CDR3 has 15 amino acids.

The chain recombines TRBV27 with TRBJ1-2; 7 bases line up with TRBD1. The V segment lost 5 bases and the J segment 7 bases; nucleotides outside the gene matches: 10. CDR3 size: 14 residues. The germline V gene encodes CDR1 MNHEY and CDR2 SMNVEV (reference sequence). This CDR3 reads CASSPAGTASGYTF. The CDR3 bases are TGTGCCAGCAGTCCGGCCGGGACAGCAAGTGGCTACACCTTC.

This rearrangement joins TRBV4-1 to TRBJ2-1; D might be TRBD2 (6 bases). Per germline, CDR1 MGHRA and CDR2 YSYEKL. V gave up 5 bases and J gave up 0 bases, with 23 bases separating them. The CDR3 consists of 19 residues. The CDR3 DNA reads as TGCGCCAGCAGCAAAAAACCGGGACTCCTAGAGAGCTCCTACAATGAGCAGTTCTTC. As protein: CASSKKPGLLESSYNEQFF.

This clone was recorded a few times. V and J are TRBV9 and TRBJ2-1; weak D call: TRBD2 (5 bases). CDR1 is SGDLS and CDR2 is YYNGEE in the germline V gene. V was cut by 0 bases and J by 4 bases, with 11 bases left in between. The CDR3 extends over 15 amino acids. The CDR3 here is CASSVDSGPYNEQFF. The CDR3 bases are TGTGCCAGCAGCGTAGACAGCGGACCTTACAATGAGCAGTTCTTC.

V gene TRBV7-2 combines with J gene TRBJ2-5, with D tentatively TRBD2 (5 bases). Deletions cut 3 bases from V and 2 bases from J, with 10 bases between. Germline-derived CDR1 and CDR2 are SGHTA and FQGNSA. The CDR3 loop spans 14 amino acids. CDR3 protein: CASSFSRGQETQYF. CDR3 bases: TGTGCCAGCAGCTTTAGTCGCGGGCAAGAGACCCAGTACTTC.

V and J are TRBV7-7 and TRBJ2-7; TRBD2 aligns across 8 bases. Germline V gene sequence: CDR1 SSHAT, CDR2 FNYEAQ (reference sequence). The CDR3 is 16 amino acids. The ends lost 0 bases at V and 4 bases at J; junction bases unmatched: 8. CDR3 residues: CASSLASGAGEYEQYF. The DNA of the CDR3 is TGTGCCAGCAGCTTAGCGTCGGGAGCGGGAGAATACGAGCAGTACTTC.

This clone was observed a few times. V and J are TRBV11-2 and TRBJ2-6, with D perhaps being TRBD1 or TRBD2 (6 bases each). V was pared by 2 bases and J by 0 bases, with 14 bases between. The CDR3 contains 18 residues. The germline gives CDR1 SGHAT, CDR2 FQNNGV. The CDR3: CASSLRGERISGANVLTF. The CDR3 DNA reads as TGTGCCAGCAGCTTAAGGGGGGAGCGCATCTCTGGGGCCAACGTCCTGACTTTC.

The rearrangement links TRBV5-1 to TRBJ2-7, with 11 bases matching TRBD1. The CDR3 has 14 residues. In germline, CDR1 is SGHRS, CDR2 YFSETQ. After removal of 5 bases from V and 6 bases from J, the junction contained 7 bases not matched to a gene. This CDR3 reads CASRTGTGGVEQYF. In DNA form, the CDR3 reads TGCGCCAGCAGAACCGGGACAGGGGGAGTCGAGCAGTACTTC.